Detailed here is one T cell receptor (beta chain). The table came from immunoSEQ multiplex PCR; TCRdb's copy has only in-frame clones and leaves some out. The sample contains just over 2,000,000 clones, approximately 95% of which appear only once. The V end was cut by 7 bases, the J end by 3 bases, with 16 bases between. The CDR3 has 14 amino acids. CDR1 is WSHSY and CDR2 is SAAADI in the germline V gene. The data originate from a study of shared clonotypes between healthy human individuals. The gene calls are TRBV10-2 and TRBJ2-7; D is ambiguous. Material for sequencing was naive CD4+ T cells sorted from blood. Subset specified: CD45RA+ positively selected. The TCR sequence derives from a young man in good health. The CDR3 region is CASTKGRPSYEQYF. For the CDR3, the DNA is TGCGCCAGCACAAAAGGACGCCCCAGCTACGAGCAGTACTTC.